Shown below are 29 T cell receptor beta chains from a single sample sequenced in a study of shared clonotypes between healthy human individuals. Produced via immunoSEQ multiplex PCR; TCRdb's table is partial and in-frame only. Among some 650,000 clones listed, approximately 97% were seen once. Sequenced input: naive CD4+ T cells sorted from blood. Stated subset: CD45RA+ positively selected. Source of these receptors: a woman in her 30s in good health.

V gene TRBV27 combines with J gene TRBJ2-1; no firm D call. Germline V gives CDR1 MNHEY, CDR2 SMNVEV (reference sequence). The CDR3 spans 14 residues. Trimming stripped 3 bases from V and 10 bases from J, with 16 bases between. CDR3 bases: TGTGCCAGCAGTTTCTCAGCCCAGAACGGGGAGCAGTTCTTC. Translated, it gives CASSFSAQNGEQFF.

The chain joins TRBV27 to TRBJ1-2; 8 bases align to TRBD1. Germline-derived CDR1 and CDR2 are MNHEY and SMNVEV (reference sequence). V trimming: 3 bases; J trimming: 3 bases; junction bases outside the gene matches: 6. The CDR3 runs 15 residues. CDR3 sequence: CASSFSGGEDYGYTF. In nucleotides, the CDR3 is TGTGCCAGCAGTTTTTCAGGGGGCGAAGACTATGGCTACACCTTC.

The chain couples TRBV6-5 to TRBJ2-7; possibly TRBD1 for D (6 bases). This CDR3 comprises 14 residues. V lost 2 bases and J 2 bases, leaving 10 bases between the germline ends. Germline loops: CDR1 MNHEY, CDR2 SVGAGI. The CDR3 bases are TGTGCCAGCAGTTACCGAGGACAGACCTACGAGCAGTACTTC. This translates into CASSYRGQTYEQYF.

The chain uses TRBV18 and TRBJ2-5; D gene ambiguous. This CDR3 has 15 amino acids. Germline loops: CDR1 KGHSH, CDR2 LQKENI. V lost 0 bases, J lost 0 bases, and 8 bases lay in between. The CDR3 nucleotides read TGTGCCAGCTCACCACCGACAATGTACCAAGAGACCCAGTACTTC. The encoded protein is CASSPPTMYQETQYF.

V is TRBV7-9 and J is TRBJ1-1, with TRBD1 matching over 7 bases. Per germline, CDR1 SEHNR and CDR2 FQNEAQ (reference sequence). This CDR3 contains 15 residues. Trimming cost V 2 bases and J 9 bases; bases outside gene matches: 12. CDR3 amino acids: CASSLPQGEKWQAFF. CDR3 coding DNA: TGTGCCAGCAGCTTACCCCAGGGGGAAAAGTGGCAAGCTTTCTTT.

This chain connects TRBV11-3 to TRBJ2-7; 9 nucleotides align to TRBD1. Germline V CDR1 and CDR2: SGHNT, YENEEA. This CDR3 has 15 residues. J was trimmed by 1 base and V by 7 bases; bases with no gene match: 8. The CDR3 bases are TGTGCCAGCAATGGACAGGGGCTAGGATCCTACGAGCAGTACTTC. The encoded protein is CASNGQGLGSYEQYF.

V usage is TRBV6-1 and J usage is TRBJ2-1; TRBD1 agrees at 8 bases. CDR1 and CDR2 (germline): MNHNS, SASEGT. This CDR3 has 17 amino acids. V dropped 4 bases and J dropped 0; count of bases not matched to a gene: 8. This CDR3 is CASSGGGTGASYNEQFF. DNA of the CDR3: TGTGCCAGCAGTGGGGGTGGGACAGGAGCCTCCTACAATGAGCAGTTCTTC.

The J gene is TRBJ1-1, the V gene TRBV27; 7 bases are a match to TRBD1. Germline trimming cut 3 bases from V and 4 bases from J; bases unmatched to any gene: 2. Germline CDR1 is MNHEY and CDR2 is SMNVEV (reference sequence). CDR3 length: 13 amino acids. This chain's CDR3 is CASSFRGFTEAFF. In DNA form, the CDR3 reads TGTGCCAGCAGTTTCAGGGGGTTCACTGAAGCTTTCTTT.

The chain combines TRBV2 with TRBJ2-7; 8 bases agree with TRBD2. The germline gives CDR1 SNHLY, CDR2 FYNNEI. This CDR3 contains 16 residues. Germline trimming cut 6 bases from V and 6 bases from J; bases unmatched to any gene: 16. The DNA of the CDR3 is TGTGCCAGCAGCCCCGTTCAGGTACTAGCGGCAGGCGAGCAGTACTTC. This gives the protein CASSPVQVLAAGEQYF.

The chain links TRBV15 to TRBJ2-5, with D tentatively TRBD2 (6 bases). The CDR3 consists of 15 residues. Germline V lookup: CDR1 LNHNV, CDR2 YYDKDF (reference sequence). The germline V and J ends were trimmed by 0 bases and 3 bases, with 11 bases remaining between them. The CDR3, as DNA: TGTGCCACCAGCAGAGATAGGTGGGGGGAAGAGACCCAGTACTTC. As protein: CATSRDRWGEETQYF.

This rearrangement joins TRBV4-2 to TRBJ2-7, with D possibly TRBD2 on 5 matching bases. V was cut by 3 bases and J by 0 bases, with 18 bases left in between. The CDR3 loop spans 17 amino acids. Per the germline V gene, CDR1 is LGHNA and CDR2 is YNFKEQ. CDR3 sequence: CASSQDYEAASSYEQYF. The CDR3 bases are TGTGCCAGCAGCCAGGATTACGAAGCGGCAAGCTCCTACGAGCAGTACTTC.

The chain recombines TRBV5-1 with TRBJ2-7, with D perhaps given as TRBD1 or TRBD2 (6 bases each). Germline CDR1 is SGHRS and CDR2 is YFSETQ. Trimming removed 4 bases from V and 6 bases from J, with 23 bases in between. There are 16 residues in the CDR3. CDR3 sequence (DNA): TGCGCCAGCAGCCTACACCCAGGGGAGGTTCTGGTCGAGCAGTACTTC. Its protein product is CASSLHPGEVLVEQYF.

This chain connects TRBV10-3 to TRBJ2-1; 10 nucleotides line up with TRBD2. With 4 bases clipped from V and 10 bases from J, the junction kept 16 bases outside the gene matches. The CDR3 totals 17 residues. Germline assignment: CDR1 ENHRY and CDR2 SYGVKD. The chain's CDR3 is CAISGPGQREGLGEQFF. The CDR3 nucleotides are TGTGCCATCAGTGGCCCAGGGCAGCGGGAGGGCCTTGGGGAGCAGTTCTTC.

The V and J genes are TRBV7-2 and TRBJ2-7; D might be TRBD1 or TRBD2, each matching 5 bases. The CDR3 covers 17 residues. CDR1 and CDR2 (germline): SGHTA, FQGNSA. Trimming removed 5 bases from V and 2 bases from J, with 22 bases in between. The CDR3 sequence: CASSTQLPGPGPYEQYF. CDR3 DNA: TGTGCCAGCAGCACCCAACTCCCGGGACCCGGACCCTACGAGCAGTACTTC.

V usage is TRBV2 and J usage is TRBJ2-7; TRBD2 matches 8 bases. Germline loops: CDR1 SNHLY, CDR2 FYNNEI. The ends lost 5 bases at V and 4 bases at J; junction bases unmatched: 7. This CDR3 is 14 amino acids long. CDR3 sequence (DNA): TGTGCCAGCAGTCGGACTAGCCGGAATTACGAGCAGTACTTC. Translation: CASSRTSRNYEQYF.

The V call is TRBV11-2, the J call TRBJ2-1, with D perhaps matching TRBD1 (5 bases). Trimming pared 2 bases from V and 1 base from J, leaving 9 bases between. The CDR3 has 15 residues. Germline CDR1 is SGHAT and CDR2 is FQNNGV. DNA of the CDR3: TGTGCCAGCAGCTTAACTGACAGTTCCTACAATGAGCAGTTCTTC. Its translation is CASSLTDSSYNEQFF.

This sequence joins TRBV28 and TRBJ1-4; 8 nucleotides line up with TRBD1. The CDR3 consists of 16 residues. Per the germline V gene, CDR1 is MDHEN and CDR2 is SYDVKM. The V and J ends lost 2 bases and 7 bases, in that order; junction bases with no gene match: 9. The CDR3 DNA follows: TGTGCCAGCAGTTTAATCCCCCAGGGGGCAAGTGAAAAACTGTTTTTT. Its translation is CASSLIPQGASEKLFF.

The chain recombines TRBV30 with TRBJ1-3; D perhaps matches TRBD1 (5 bases). The CDR3 loop spans 16 amino acids. Per the germline V gene, CDR1 is GTSNPN and CDR2 is SVGIG (reference sequence). Trimming removed 0 bases from V and 3 bases from J, with 15 bases in between. The chain's CDR3 is CAWSVPRSTGGNTIYF. CDR3 sequence (DNA): TGTGCCTGGAGTGTACCCAGGTCTACAGGTGGAAACACCATATATTTT.

This chain links TRBV7-2 with TRBJ2-6, with D hard to call. Per the germline V gene, CDR1 is SGHTA and CDR2 is FQGNSA. Deletions cut 1 base from V and 4 bases from J, with 5 bases between. This CDR3 has 14 amino acids. The CDR3 sequence: CASSLVSGANVLTF. The CDR3 nucleotides are TGTGCCAGCAGCTTAGTATCCGGGGCCAACGTCCTGACTTTC.

The chain has TRBV11-2 and TRBJ1-1; 7 bases align to TRBD1. This CDR3 is 15 amino acids long. The V gene end was trimmed by 1 base and the J gene end by 5 bases; junction bases not matched to a gene: 7. The germline CDR1 and CDR2 sequences are SGHAT and FQNNGV. The CDR3, as DNA: TGTGCCAGCAGCTTAGCGCCAGGGGGGGTTACTGAAGCTTTCTTT. This codes for CASSLAPGGVTEAFF. The entire variable domain, with the rest obtained from reference TRBV11-2 and TRBJ1-1, is as follows: EAGVAQSPRYKIIEKRQSVAFWCNPISGHATLYWYQQILGQGPKLLIQFQNNGVVDDSQLPKDRFSAERLKGVDSTLKIQPAKLEDSAVYLCASSLAPGGVTEAFFGQGTRLTVV.

The chain is built from TRBV27 and TRBJ2-1; the D is unclear. V dropped 4 bases and J dropped 6 bases, with 10 bases sitting between them. CDR1 and CDR2 (germline): MNHEY, SMNVEV (reference sequence). CDR3 length: 13 amino acids. The CDR3 bases are TGTGCCAGCAGTTCAGGACCTTTCAATGAGCAGTTCTTC. Its translation is CASSSGPFNEQFF.

The chain has TRBV5-4 and TRBJ2-5; D assignment may be TRBD1 or TRBD2 (5 bases each). V was pared by 3 bases and J by 3 bases, with 15 bases between. The CDR3 sequence is 15 residues long. CDR1 is SGHNT and CDR2 is YYREEE in the germline V gene (reference sequence). CDR3 residues: CASSSMGRKEETQYF. CDR3 bases: TGTGCCAGCAGCTCAATGGGACGGAAAGAAGAGACCCAGTACTTC. Variable domain in full (rest from reference TRBV5-4 and TRBJ2-5): ETGVTQSPTHLIKTRGQQVTLRCSSQSGHNTVSWYQQALGQGPQFIFQYYREEENGRGNFPPRFSGLQFPNYSSELNVNALELDDSALYLCASSSMGRKEETQYFGPGTRLLVL.

This chain joins TRBV5-4 and TRBJ2-7; no clear D. CDR3 length: 12 amino acids. Trimming removed 0 bases from V and 7 bases from J, with 8 bases in between. CDR1 is SGHNT and CDR2 is YYREEE in the germline V gene (reference sequence). CDR3 nucleotides: TGTGCCAGCAGCTTGGCCTTGGGAGAGCAGTACTTC. It is translated as CASSLALGEQYF.

This clone was seen once. The chain is built from TRBV6-1 and TRBJ2-7; the D call may be TRBD1 or TRBD2 (6 bases each). Trimming stripped 6 bases from V and 5 bases from J, with 14 bases between. The CDR3 spans 13 residues. In germline, CDR1 is MNHNS, CDR2 SASEGT. CDR3 nucleotides: TGTGCCAGCAGAGCCAGGGGACTCGACGAGCAGTACTTC. The encoded protein is CASRARGLDEQYF.

The chain employs TRBV5-1 and TRBJ2-1; 11 positions agree with TRBD2. Germline lookup yields CDR1 SGHRS and CDR2 YFSETQ. With 5 bases clipped from V and 4 bases from J, the junction kept 8 bases outside the gene matches. The CDR3 consists of 16 residues. The CDR3 region is CASRSTSGKGYNEQFF. The CDR3 DNA reads TGCGCCAGCAGGTCGACTAGCGGGAAAGGTTACAATGAGCAGTTCTTC. The variable domain in full, completed from reference TRBV5-1 and TRBJ2-1, reads KAGVTQTPRYLIKTRGQQVTLSCSPISGHRSVSWYQQTPGQGLQFLFEYFSETQRNKGNFPGRFSGRQFSNSRSEMNVSTLELGDSALYLCASRSTSGKGYNEQFFGPGTRLTVL.

In its sample, this clone was seen a few times. The chain is built from TRBV19 and TRBJ2-7, with a possible D match to TRBD2 (5 bases). V lost 6 bases and J 4 bases, leaving 13 bases between the germline ends. This CDR3 is 13 amino acids long. Per germline, CDR1 LNHDA and CDR2 SQIVND (reference sequence). The CDR3 here is CASRRGLLYEQYF. For the CDR3, the DNA is TGTGCCAGTAGGAGAGGGTTGTTGTACGAGCAGTACTTC.

The J gene is TRBJ1-2, the V gene TRBV28, with D unresolved. The CDR3 contains 13 residues. Germline V lookup: CDR1 MDHEN, CDR2 SYDVKM. V was cut by 2 bases and J by 1 base, with 5 bases left in between. As DNA, the CDR3 is TGTGCCAGCAGTTTACGGTATAACTATGGCTACACCTTC. This sequence encodes CASSLRYNYGYTF.

J is TRBJ2-5 and V is TRBV7-9, with 9 bases lining up with TRBD2. This CDR3 comprises 14 residues. The germline V gene has CDR1 SEHNR and CDR2 FQNEAQ (reference sequence). V shed 8 bases and J 4 bases; nucleotides not matched to a gene: 8. As DNA, the CDR3 is TGTGCCAGCTTTGCGGGAGGGCCCTCAGAGACCCAGTACTTC. The encoded protein is CASFAGGPSETQYF.

This clone showed up just once. The V call is TRBV6-1, the J call TRBJ2-3; D could derive from TRBD1 or TRBD2 (5 bases each). Germline V CDR1 and CDR2: MNHNS, SASEGT. Trimming stripped 1 base from V and 4 bases from J, with 12 bases between. This CDR3 has 15 amino acids. The CDR3 nucleotides read TGTGCCAGCAGTGAAGGGAGGTGGGGGTCAGATACGCAGTATTTT. Protein product: CASSEGRWGSDTQYF.